Each of the 8 T cell receptor beta chains below was sequenced from the same sample in a study of vaccination effects on CD4 cells after COVID-19. Sequencing used immunoSEQ multiplex PCR; TCRdb keeps in-frame clones, though not all of them. Among tens of thousands of clones listed, 65% to 70% were seen once. The ViraFEST assay expanded antigen-specific CD4+ T cells with viral peptide pools before sequencing. Researchers isolated CD4+ T cells once approximately eleven days of culture had elapsed. Nucleocapsid antibodies were negative in the vaccine recipients, who had never had SARS-CoV-2 infection. These receptors have no known antigen. Sequenced material: CD4+ T cells from PBMCs cultured with HCoV-NL63 spike peptides, taken before COVID-19 vaccination. The receptor set was obtained from a human donor who received a COVID-19 vaccine.

The rearrangement uses TRBV6-5 and TRBJ1-1; D is unclear. The CDR3 loop spans 14 amino acids. Trimming pared 2 bases from V and 2 bases from J, leaving 9 bases between. Germline CDR1 MNHEY, CDR2 SVGAGI. In nucleotides, the CDR3 is TGTGCCAGCAGTTACCTTTTGGGAAACACTGAAGCTTTCTTT. Protein product: CASSYLLGNTEAFF.

This clone was recorded a few times. This chain connects TRBV3-1 (or the pseudogene TRBV3-2) to TRBJ2-5; D is perhaps TRBD2 (6 bases). Trimming stripped 4 bases from V and 6 bases from J, with 30 bases between. This CDR3 comprises 19 residues. Germline V CDR1 and CDR2: LGHDT, YNNKEL (reference sequence). The CDR3 reads CASSRKDLWEEGEWKTQYF. Written as DNA, the CDR3 is TGTGCCAGCAGCCGGAAAGATCTGTGGGAGGAAGGGGAGTGGAAGACCCAGTACTTC.

The genes are TRBV27 and TRBJ1-2; 10 nucleotides agree with TRBD1. Germline CDR1 MNHEY, CDR2 SMNVEV (reference sequence). The CDR3 spans 14 residues. The trim removed 8 bases at V and 8 bases at J, leaving 11 bases unmatched. The CDR3 DNA reads as TGTGCCAGCTCCCCTAGGACAGGGGGTCTGGGCTACACCTTC. Translated, it gives CASSPRTGGLGYTF.

CDR3: CASSQLAGLAVISYEQYF. CDR3 DNA sequence: TGTGCCAGCAGCCAACTCGCGGGACTAGCGGTGATCTCCTACGAGCAGTACTTC. The chain combines TRBV4-2 with TRBJ2-7, with 11 bases identical to TRBD2. This CDR3 spans 18 amino acids. V was clipped by 2 bases and J by 0 bases; unmatched bases: 9. Germline lookup yields CDR1 LGHNA and CDR2 YNFKEQ.

J is TRBJ2-1 and V is TRBV24-1; 9 bases align to TRBD2. The V gene's germline CDR1 is KGHDR and CDR2 SFDVKD. Trimming cost V 7 bases and J 15 bases; bases outside gene matches: 9. The CDR3 consists of 12 residues. The CDR3 region has the DNA TGTGCCACCAGCGTTAGCGGGGGCCCCACGTTCTTC. Its translation: CATSVSGGPTFF.

This clone was recorded a few times. Here the CDR3 DNA reads TGCGCCAGCAGCTTGGGTCCCAGCCCGAGCGGGTGGTATTTT. Residues: CASSLGPSPSGWYF. J is TRBJ2-3 and V is TRBV5-1, with D possibly TRBD2 on 6 matching bases. There are 14 residues in the CDR3. Trimming stripped 0 bases from V and 14 bases from J, with 19 bases between. The germline gives CDR1 SGHRS, CDR2 YFSETQ. Using reference TRBV5-1 and TRBJ2-3 for the parts outside the CDR3, the full variable domain is KAGVTQTPRYLIKTRGQQVTLSCSPISGHRSVSWYQQTPGQGLQFLFEYFSETQRNKGNFPGRFSGRQFSNSRSEMNVSTLELGDSALYLCASSLGPSPSGWYFGPGTRLTVL.

This clone is labeled as medium-sized. This sequence joins TRBV5-5 and TRBJ2-1; 16 bases align to TRBD2. CDR3 length: 13 residues. Germline lookup yields CDR1 SGHKS and CDR2 YYEKEE (reference sequence). The V segment lost 7 bases and the J segment 10 bases; nucleotides outside the gene matches: 2. The CDR3 DNA sequence: TGTGCCAGCGGGACTAGCGGGAGGGACGAGCAGTTCTTC. The encoded protein is CASGTSGRDEQFF.

The V call is TRBV6-5, the J call TRBJ2-2, with D perhaps TRBD2 (5 bases). This CDR3 comprises 15 residues. V lost 5 bases and J lost 4, with 14 bases in between. CDR1 is MNHEY and CDR2 is SVGAGI in the germline V gene. The CDR3 nucleotides are TGTGCCAGCAGTAGAGCGGCAGACCTCACCGGGGAGCTGTTTTTT. It encodes CASSRAADLTGELFF.